The 24 T cell receptor beta chains below were found in one sample sequenced in a study of CXCR3-negative and CXCR3-positive naive CD8 T cells (dated by TCRdb to about 2019). What these receptors recognize is not known. Study-level results and caveats: TRB CDR3s from CXCR3-positive naive cells showed higher hydrophobicity (lower Kidera factor 4), lower energy, and higher strength and volume indices than CXCR3-negative naive cells.

Reads for this sample came from a NextSeq 550. The Human TCR Profiling Kit (MiLaboratory) was used to make UMI-labeled 5' RACE TRB cDNA libraries. TCRdb reprocessed the reads and provides one entry for every CDR3 protein sequence; no DNA is given. This sample's table has entries for about 6,900 distinct CDR3 sequences. The biggest ten clones account for 1.6% of the sample. Sequenced sample: naive CXCR3+ CD8+ T cells from blood. Per the publication, the cell subset or site label means: CD45RO-CCR7+CD27+CD95- naive CD8+ T cells expressing CXCR3 (TNR3+). The receptor source for this set is a human donor in good health. Some clones in this sample may be carry-over from other donors' samples.

The chain carries TRBV28 and TRBJ2-2; TCRdb's D call, TRBD2, is unchecked because there is no DNA. Germline V CDR1 and CDR2: MDHEN, SYDVKM. This CDR3 is built from 17 residues. The CDR3 loop is CASSSPSGRINTGELFF.

This clonotype is medium-sized by frequency. V and J are TRBV29-1 and TRBJ1-2; TCRdb selects TRBD1, and the lack of DNA leaves this call unchecked. CDR1 is SQVTM and CDR2 is ANQGSEA in the germline V gene. The CDR3 contains 13 residues. This CDR3 reads CSVWLGGSYGYTF.

This chain connects TRBV7-7 to TRBJ2-5; the D gene TCRdb calls, TRBD1, cannot be checked with no DNA. This CDR3 has 13 residues. Germline V lookup: CDR1 SSHAT, CDR2 FNYEAQ (reference sequence). The CDR3 protein is CASSLYRGETQYF.

The V call is TRBV5-1, the J call TRBJ2-1; TCRdb's D call of TRBD1 is untestable without DNA. The CDR3 contains 13 residues. Germline CDR1 is SGHRS and CDR2 is YFSETQ. The CDR3 region is CASSPGTGQEQFF.

The CDR3 protein is CASSLEEAGLAGRFLYEQYF. The V call is TRBV11-2, the J call TRBJ2-7; TCRdb returns TRBD2, unconfirmable since there is no DNA. The CDR3 totals 20 residues. Germline CDR1 SGHAT, CDR2 FQNNGV.

This chain uses TRBV7-6 with TRBJ2-5; TCRdb's D gene call, TRBD1, goes unchecked for lack of DNA. This CDR3 is built from 15 residues. CDR1 SGHVS and CDR2 FNYEAQ come from the germline V gene. The CDR3 reads CASGRTPTEQETQYF. Full variable domain (outside the CDR3, taken from reference TRBV7-6 and TRBJ2-5): GAGVSQSPRYKVTKRGQDVALRCDPISGHVSLYWYRQALGQGPEFLTYFNYEAQQDKSGLPNDRFSAERPEGSISTLTIQRTEQRDSAMYRCASGRTPTEQETQYFGPGTRLLVL.

This clonotype is medium-sized by frequency. V and J are TRBV6-1 and TRBJ1-1. Germline values: CDR1 MNHNS, CDR2 SASEGT. The CDR3 has 13 amino acids. CDR3 in amino acids: CASSGEGLTEAFF.

This clonotype counts as medium-sized by frequency. The chain is built from TRBV6-5 and TRBJ2-7; TCRdb outputs TRBD1, but without DNA this stays unchecked. The CDR3 contains 14 residues. Germline V CDR1 and CDR2: MNHEY, SVGAGI. CDR3 residues: CASSYSPGSYEQYF.

The CDR3 reads CASSQVGAAEQYF. The rearrangement uses TRBV7-9 and TRBJ2-7; checking the TCRdb D call of TRBD1 is not possible without DNA. The V gene's germline CDR1 is SEHNR and CDR2 FQNEAQ (reference sequence). The CDR3 extends over 13 amino acids. Using reference TRBV7-9 and TRBJ2-7 for the parts outside the CDR3, the full variable domain is DTGVSQNPRHKITKRGQNVTFRCDPISEHNRLYWYRQTLGQGPEFLTYFQNEAQLEKSRLLSDRFSAERPKGSFSTLEIQRTEQGDSAMYLCASSQVGAAEQYFGPGTRLTVT.

By frequency, this clonotype registers medium-sized. The chain is built from TRBV5-1 and TRBJ2-5; TCRdb's D call, TRBD2, is unchecked because there is no DNA. The germline V gene has CDR1 SGHRS and CDR2 YFSETQ. CDR3 size: 20 residues. CDR3 sequence: CASSLAPPTAAGTPPETQYF.

Measured by frequency, this clonotype is medium-sized (0.01 to 0.1%). V gene TRBV7-9 combines with J gene TRBJ1-2; TCRdb calls TRBD1, which cannot be checked without DNA. The CDR3 sequence is 15 residues long. Germline values: CDR1 SEHNR, CDR2 FQNEAQ (reference sequence). The CDR3 sequence is CASSLPMDRLGGYTF.

V and J are TRBV9 and TRBJ2-3; TCRdb proposes TRBD1, but this gene call is untestable without DNA. Germline-derived CDR1 and CDR2 are SGDLS and YYNGEE. The CDR3 is made up of 17 amino acids. The chain's CDR3 is CASSVALGHEITDTQYF.

This clonotype registers medium-sized by frequency. V usage is TRBV3-1 and J usage is TRBJ2-4; TCRdb's D call of TRBD1 is untestable without DNA. The CDR3 runs 13 residues. Germline V gene sequence: CDR1 LGHDT, CDR2 YNNKEL (reference sequence). The CDR3 loop reads CASSPTGEDIQYF.

V and J are TRBV19 and TRBJ2-5. CDR1 and CDR2 (germline): LNHDA, SQIVND (reference sequence). CDR3 size: 12 residues. The CDR3 sequence is CASSIDEETQYF. Full variable domain (rest looked up from reference TRBV19 and TRBJ2-5): DGGITQSPKYLFRKEGQNVTLSCEQNLNHDAMYWYRQDPGQGLRLIYYSQIVNDFQKGDIAEGYSVSREKKESFPLTVTSAQKNPTAFYLCASSIDEETQYFGPGTRLLVL.

The chain employs TRBV5-4 and TRBJ1-1; the D call from TCRdb, TRBD1, cannot be confirmed without DNA. The CDR3 covers 15 residues. Germline V CDR1 and CDR2: SGHNT, YYREEE (reference sequence). CDR3 protein: CASSQPDGGDTEAFF. Supplemented by reference TRBV5-4 and TRBJ1-1, the full variable domain reads ETGVTQSPTHLIKTRGQQVTLRCSSQSGHNTVSWYQQALGQGPQFIFQYYREEENGRGNFPPRFSGLQFPNYSSELNVNALELDDSALYLCASSQPDGGDTEAFFGQGTRLTVV.

The J gene is TRBJ2-1, the V gene TRBV24-1; TCRdb picks TRBD2, but there is no DNA to check that call. CDR1 is KGHDR and CDR2 is SFDVKD in the germline V gene. This CDR3 is 15 amino acids long. CDR3 sequence reads: CATSPLAGGLNEQFF.

The chain combines TRBV12-3 or TRBV12-4 with TRBJ1-3; TCRdb names TRBD1, which stays unverified in the absence of DNA. The CDR3 loop spans 14 amino acids. CDR3 in amino acids: CAAKDRSQGNTIYF.

The rearrangement uses TRBV29-1 and TRBJ1-1. This CDR3 spans 13 amino acids. The germline V gene has CDR1 SQVTM and CDR2 ANQGSEA. CDR3: CSVYGSGNTEAFF.

The chain recombines TRBV28 with TRBJ1-5; with no DNA, the TCRdb D assignment of TRBD1 cannot be verified. Germline V gene sequence: CDR1 MDHEN, CDR2 SYDVKM. This CDR3 spans 17 amino acids. CDR3: CASKPFPDRYSNQPQHF.

V gene TRBV29-1 combines with J gene TRBJ1-2; checking the TCRdb D call of TRBD1 is not possible without DNA. Germline V gives CDR1 SQVTM, CDR2 ANQGSEA. This CDR3 comprises 14 residues. The CDR3 is CSVETGKTDYGYTF.

By frequency, this clonotype registers medium-sized. The gene calls are TRBV11-2 and TRBJ2-7; TCRdb's D call, TRBD1, is unchecked because there is no DNA. This CDR3 contains 15 residues. In germline, CDR1 is SGHAT, CDR2 FQNNGV. The CDR3 protein is CASSSGKEGSFEQYF.

The CDR3 loop is CAGADYNYEQYF. The genes are TRBV7-8 and TRBJ2-7; the D call from TCRdb, TRBD2, cannot be confirmed without DNA. Germline-derived CDR1 and CDR2 are SGHVS and FQNEAQ. This CDR3 comprises 12 residues.

The gene calls are TRBV29-1 and TRBJ2-1; the TCRdb D gene call, TRBD1, has no DNA to confirm it. This CDR3 is built from 13 residues. Per the germline V gene, CDR1 is SQVTM and CDR2 is ANQGSEA. The CDR3 sequence: CSVGTPDYNEQFF.

Its frequency marks this clonotype as medium-sized (0.01 to 0.1%). CDR3 sequence reads: CASSLSSRTAWSDEQYF. The V gene is TRBV12-3 or TRBV12-4, the J gene TRBJ2-7; no DNA is available, so the TRBD2 call from TCRdb remains unchecked. CDR3 length equals 17 residues.